This T cell receptor (beta chain) was sequenced in a study of blood T cells in healthy people across ages. The study's findings and limits: Possibly, changes in expanded clonotypes were confounded because donor CMV status was unknown. Relative to aged donors, long-lived donors carried more naive CD4+ cells and displayed higher diversity.

This clonotype was recorded a few times. The antigen is undetermined. The individuals who served as donors were healthy Caucasians living in Russia, aged about 6 to 100. Sample-barcoded 5' priming and a J-beta primer mix drove a second PCR of about 6 to 12 cycles. MiXCR was run by TCRdb on the 5' RACE reads, yielding one entry per CDR3 protein. Of 850,000 to 1,000,000 distinct CDR3 sequences in the sample, just over 50% were seen once. V was cut by 4 bases and J by 5 bases, with 15 bases left in between. The CDR3 is made up of 14 amino acids. CDR1 is MNHEY and CDR2 is SVGEGT in the germline V gene. The sequence derives from an older woman in good health. The V and J genes are TRBV6-2 or TRBV6-3 and TRBJ2-7, with a possible D match to TRBD2 (5 bases). Sample: blood. This chain's CDR3 is CASSSTIGLDEQYF. Here the CDR3 DNA reads TGTGCCAGCAGTTCGACTATCGGTCTCGACGAGCAGTACTTC.